This record concerns one T cell receptor (beta chain) sequence. The data belong to a study of blood T cell repertoires in COVID-19. Trimming removed 2 bases at V and 5 bases at J, with 19 bases between. Germline assignment: CDR1 SGHRS and CDR2 YFSETQ. The CDR3 is made up of 16 amino acids. In the original processing: By means of reference gene primer amplification, nucleated cell counts were estimated. Repertoires were generated with immunoSEQ multiplex PCR, while TCRdb's copy carries only in-frame clones and drops some. Clone size and V and J calls were adopted from that table, with D and trimming inferred from the DNA. This table has around 310,000 clones, around 89% appearing once. Seattle cases were enrolled at active infection and followed longitudinally.

The TCR was taken from a woman aged 35 to 49 with COVID-19, enrolled during active disease. The genes are TRBV5-1 and TRBJ1-1, with a weak D call TRBD1 (5 bases). The sequenced sample was peripheral blood. The DNA for the CDR3 is TGCGCCAGCAGCTTTTTTCAGTCAGGGTCGCGGACTGAAGCTTTCTTT. Its translation: CASSFFQSGSRTEAFF.